This TCR beta chain appears in the sequencing data of a study of blood T cell repertoires in COVID-19 (TCRdb year 2020). Some background on the complete study: Collaborator samples came from the United States, Italy and Spain and covered acute and convalescent phases of COVID-19. The material from the prospective study consisted of cDNA or gDNA derived from T cells, B-cell-depleted T cells, or PBMCs. The dataset comprised deeply sampled blood TCRbeta repertoires from subjects exposed to, actively infected with, or recovered from COVID-19. The repertoires were made available in a free public database intended to serve as a resource for research on the immune response to SARS-CoV-2. Samples were obtained from the ongoing ImmuneRACE study (first 160 participants) and from over 1,000 subjects provided by 6 global collaborators. Nearly every sample came with metadata listing a de-identified subject ID, COVID-19 status, age in years and sex. HLA class I and class II types, where available, came from metadata supplied by the sample provider rather than from assay-based typing.

Here is what the overall study found, with its caveats: The amount of clinical and demographic metadata varied by source and participant and was provided uncurated.

The immunoSEQ Assay, a bias-controlled multiplex PCR, was used to amplify TCRbeta CDR3 regions from genomic DNA. Turning to the authors' computational methods: The number of nucleated cells in each sample was estimated from the amplification of reference gene primers within the assay. Sequence reads were collapsed and filtered to measure the absolute abundance of every unique TCRbeta CDR3 rearrangement. Productive Simpson clonality was computed per sample as the square root of Simpson's diversity index over productive rearrangements. TCRdb's version of the immuneACCESS table is confined to in-frame rearrangements and falls short of the full clone set. An unresolved V gene accounts for under half of the shortfall where checked; the remainder is of unknown origin. Clonal size and the V and J genes are those of that table, whereas D and trimming came from the DNA. Recorded for this sample are 85,000 to 120,000 clones; approximately 80% of them occurred a single time. The top ten clonotypes cover 5% to 7.5% of the sample.

In Seattle, one collaborating source enrolled patients while the infection was active and tracked those patients longitudinally over the course of disease. Whole blood was collected in K2EDTA tubes by collaborating institutions according to the institutions' own protocols. For TCRbeta analysis, collaborators shipped samples in one of three forms: frozen whole blood, isolated PBMCs, or DNA extracted from either of those sample types. The CDR3 covers 18 residues, taking in both the cysteine and the phenylalanine. The kept DNA is CDR3 alone, 54 bases in frame from the first base. Relative to germline, V is 5 bases shorter and J is 4 bases shorter, with 24 bases between their ends. As to this clone: The specificity of this receptor is unknown. Nothing much larger sits one base from this clone, and base qualities are not available.

This chain is built from TRBV5-3 and TRBJ2-2; the D gene is perhaps TRBD1, from 7 matching bases. TRBV5-3 is reported as an ORF; its role is uncertain. This TCR came from a man older than 75 with COVID-19, enrolled during active disease. The sample consisted of peripheral blood. In nucleotide form, the sequence is TGTGCCAGAAGGGGGCCAGACAGGGCCCAGGAGGGCACCGGGGAGCTGTTTTTT. It translates as CARRGPDRAQEGTGELFF.